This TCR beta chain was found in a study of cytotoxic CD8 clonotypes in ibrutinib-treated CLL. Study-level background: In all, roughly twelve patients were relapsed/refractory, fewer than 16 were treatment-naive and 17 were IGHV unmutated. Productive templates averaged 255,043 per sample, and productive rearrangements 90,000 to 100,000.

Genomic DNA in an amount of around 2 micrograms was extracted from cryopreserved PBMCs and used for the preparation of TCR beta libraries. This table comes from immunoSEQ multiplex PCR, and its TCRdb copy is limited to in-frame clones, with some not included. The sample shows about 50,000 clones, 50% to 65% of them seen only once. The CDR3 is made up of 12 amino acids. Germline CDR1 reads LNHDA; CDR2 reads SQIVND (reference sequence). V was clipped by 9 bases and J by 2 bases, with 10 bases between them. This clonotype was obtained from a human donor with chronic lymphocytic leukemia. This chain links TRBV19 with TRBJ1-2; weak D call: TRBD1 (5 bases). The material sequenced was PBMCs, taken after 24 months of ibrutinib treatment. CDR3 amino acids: CASTRDNYGYTF. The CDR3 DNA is TGTGCCAGCACAAGGGACAACTATGGCTACACCTTC.